This TCR beta chain is from a study of CD8+ T cells in alopecia areata. Study-wide context: Once tofacitinib had been taken for 6 to 18 months, 6 months off drug followed.

On this clone itself: The antigen remains unidentified.

Sequencing used cDNA as its template, made by extracting RNA and reverse transcribing it. TCRdb's copy holds only in-frame clones and misses some; the assay was immunoSEQ multiplex PCR. The sample carries approximately 59,000 clones, about half recorded once. PBMCs were stained for CD3, CD4 and CD8, and CD4+ and CD8+ T cells were sorted. The CDR3 sequence is 17 residues long. The V and J ends lost 0 bases and 1 base respectively, with 19 bases between them. The germline V gene has CDR1 GTSNPN and CDR2 SVGIG (reference sequence). Findings of the study overall: Affected scalp, especially in alopecia totalis/universalis, had a higher clonality than normal scalp did. When scalp samples are sequenced, resident alphabeta T cells of normal skin are also captured.

The chain is built from TRBV30 and TRBJ2-7, with D tentatively TRBD1 (5 bases). The input for sequencing was CD8+ T cells sorted from blood, taken at week 0. This sequence originates from a human donor with alopecia areata. The CDR3 nucleotides are TGTGCCTGGAGTGTACTACCGTTGGCAGGGATTTCCTACGAGCAGTACTTC. As protein: CAWSVLPLAGISYEQYF.